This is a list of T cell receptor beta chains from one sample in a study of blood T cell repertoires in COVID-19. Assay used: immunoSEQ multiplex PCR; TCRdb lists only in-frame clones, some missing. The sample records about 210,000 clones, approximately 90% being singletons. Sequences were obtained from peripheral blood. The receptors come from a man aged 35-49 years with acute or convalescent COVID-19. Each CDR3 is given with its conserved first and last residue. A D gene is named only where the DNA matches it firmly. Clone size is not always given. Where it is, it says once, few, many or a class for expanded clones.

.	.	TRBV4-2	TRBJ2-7	TGTGCCAGCAGCCCGCAGGGAGCGGGCCTTACTTACGAGCAGTACTTC	CASSPQGAGLTYEQYF
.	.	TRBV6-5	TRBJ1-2	TGTGCCAGCAGTCCCGTCGGGGTCTATGGCTACACCTTC	CASSPVGVYGYTF
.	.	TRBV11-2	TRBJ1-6	TGTGCCAGCAGCCGACAGGAATATAATTCACCCCTCCACTTT	CASSRQEYNSPLHF
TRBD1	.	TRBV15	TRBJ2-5	TGTGCCACCAGCGATTGGAGTGAGGGGGCTGCGGAGACCCAGTACTTC	CATSDWSEGAAETQYF
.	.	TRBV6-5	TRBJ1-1	TGTGCCAGCAGTTATGGAACCGGGACAATCACTGAAGCTTTCTTT	CASSYGTGTITEAFF
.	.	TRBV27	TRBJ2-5	TGTGCCAGCAGTCTGGGGGCTTTTGGACGACAAGAGACCCAGTACTTC	CASSLGAFGRQETQYF
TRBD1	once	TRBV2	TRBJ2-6	TGTGCCAGCAGTTTCCTAGGGGGCGCTCGGTCTGGGGCCAACGTCCTGACTTTC	CASSFLGGARSGANVLTF
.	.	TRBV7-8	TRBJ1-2	TGTGCCAGCAGCTTAAGGGCGGCATGGCCGGGGGGCGGCTACACCTTC	CASSLRAAWPGGGYTF
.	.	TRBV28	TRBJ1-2	TGTGCCAGCAGTTCCTACATACAGGGATCCCGCACCTTC	CASSSYIQGSRTF
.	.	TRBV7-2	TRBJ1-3	TGTGCCAGCAGCTTAGCGACCGGGGTCCCAACCCTCCGCGAGGACACCATATATTTT	CASSLATGVPTLREDTIYF
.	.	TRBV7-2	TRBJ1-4	TGTGCCAGCAGCTTAGTTGGCGGGACGAGTGAAAAACTGTTTTTT	CASSLVGGTSEKLFF
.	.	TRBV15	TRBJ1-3	TGTGCCACCAGCAGAGCAGGTCTCTCCGCTGGAAACACCATATATTTT	CATSRAGLSAGNTIYF
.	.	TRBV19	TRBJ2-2	TGTGCCAGTAGGGGGACTCACCTGAACACCGGGGAGCTGTTTTTT	CASRGTHLNTGELFF
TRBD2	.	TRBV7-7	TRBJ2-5	TGTGCCAGCAGCTACGGGGGGGGTTCGGCGTTTGGAGAGACCCAGTACTTC	CASSYGGGSAFGETQYF
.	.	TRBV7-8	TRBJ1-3	TGTGCCAGCAGCCCTCGGACAGTTGGGATTTCTGGAAACACCATATATTTT	CASSPRTVGISGNTIYF
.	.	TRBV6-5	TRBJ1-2	TGTGCCAGCAGTTACCTACAGGGTAATGGCTACACCTTC	CASSYLQGNGYTF
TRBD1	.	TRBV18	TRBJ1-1	TGTGCCAGCTCACCAAGCGGGACAGGGAAAGCTTTCTTT	CASSPSGTGKAFF
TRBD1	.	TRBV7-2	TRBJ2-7	TGTGCCAGCAGTTTCGGACAGGGGTTCGTGTACGAGCAGTACTTC	CASSFGQGFVYEQYF